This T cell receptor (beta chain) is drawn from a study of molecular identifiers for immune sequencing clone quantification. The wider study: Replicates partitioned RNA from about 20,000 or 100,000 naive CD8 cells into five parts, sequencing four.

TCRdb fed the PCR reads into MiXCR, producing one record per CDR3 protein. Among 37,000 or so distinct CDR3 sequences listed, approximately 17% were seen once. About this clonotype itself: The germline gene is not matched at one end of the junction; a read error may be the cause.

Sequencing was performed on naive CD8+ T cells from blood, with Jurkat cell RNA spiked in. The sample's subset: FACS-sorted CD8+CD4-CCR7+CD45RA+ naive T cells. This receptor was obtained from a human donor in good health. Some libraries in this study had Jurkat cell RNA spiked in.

CDR3 amino acids: CASCDASVTEQFF. For the CDR3, the DNA is TGTGCCAGCTGTGACGCCAGCGTGACTGAGCAGTTCTTC. The chain couples TRBV2 to TRBJ2-1, with no clear D. Germline CDR1 reads SNHLY; CDR2 reads FYNNEI. The CDR3 contains 13 residues.